This TCR beta chain was found in a study of spatial heterogeneity in lung cancer (dated by TCRdb to the late 2010s). Concerning the study at large: More beta-chain than alpha-chain transcripts were consistently detected, likely reflecting higher beta-chain transcript abundance. The study linked features of the TCR repertoire to counts of nonsynonymous mutations, which were determined by whole-exome sequencing of tumor tissue. In non-small cell lung cancer, the study made a quantitative comparison of TCR alpha and beta repertoires among multiple tumor regions, matched nontumor lung and blood. Both alpha and beta chains were TCR-sequenced in samples taken at surgery, namely 220 tumor regions, 62 to 65 matched nontumor lung samples and 45 to 60 PBMC samples. In the raw uncorrected reads, each unique combination of TCR and UMI appeared on average more than ten times.

Library preparation was by 5' RACE. These reads were obtained on a NextSeq 500. In the TCR library protocol, a unique molecular identifier was attached to each TCR cDNA molecule so that PCR and sequencing errors could be corrected. For the original study's pipeline: Decombinator tools were used for TCR identification, UMI-based error correction and CDR3 extraction. Expanded TCRs were defined as those above a frequency of 2 per 1,000, corresponding to the top 1% of the tumor frequency distribution. Renyi diversity was calculated using the R vegan package after each repertoire was subsampled 100 times to 5,000 TCRs. To build CDR3 similarity networks, amino acid triplet string-kernel similarity was used, and CDR3s were connected when their pairwise similarity was above 0.82. The public reads were run again by TCRdb, first through fastp at Q25 and then through MiXCR, and only productive beta chains were kept. Under each unique CDR3 protein, matching rows form one entry showing the most common genes and DNA. The V and J calls come from TCRdb's annotation, not from the publication. The sample profile shows roughly 80,000 distinct CDR3 sequences; about 7.8% of them were found once. The top ten constitute 6.8% of the sample.

The germline V gene (reference sequence) sets CDR1 to DFQATT and CDR2 to SNEGSKA. The CDR3 runs 17 amino acids, cysteine and phenylalanine included. Solely the CDR3 DNA is kept, with 51 bases framed from the first base. V lost 5 bases and J lost 1 base, and the count of bases not matched to a germline gene is 11. The time point label, as the study defines it: sample taken at primary tumor resection. Samples were obtained from 72 patients with early-stage, untreated non-small cell lung cancer from the lung TRACERx cohort. Without any cell sorting, TCR sequencing was performed on whole RNA extracted either from tumor and nontumor lung tissue or from cryopreserved PBMC samples. A patient was chosen for TCR sequencing only when enough RNA was available from at least two tumor regions. General study outcomes and caveats: Confirming at a functional level the hypothesis that regional TCRs recognize regional mutations was considered to require additional single-cell paired TCR alpha and beta sequencing. Ubiquitous expanded tumor TCRs were found in blood more often at tumor resection than at routine follow-up.

This clonotype was picked up many times. Its antigen remains unidentified. No base quality values were provided; no much bigger clone lies one nucleotide off. The TCR sequence derives from a male donor with early-stage non-small cell lung cancer. The sequence is built from TRBV20-1 and TRBJ2-3, with 11 junctional bases fitting TRBD2. Material: PBMCs, obtained at surgery. The CDR3 has the sequence CSALLIAGGPGTDTQYF. In nucleotide form, the sequence is TGCAGTGCTTTACTTATAGCGGGAGGGCCGGGCACAGATACGCAGTATTTT.